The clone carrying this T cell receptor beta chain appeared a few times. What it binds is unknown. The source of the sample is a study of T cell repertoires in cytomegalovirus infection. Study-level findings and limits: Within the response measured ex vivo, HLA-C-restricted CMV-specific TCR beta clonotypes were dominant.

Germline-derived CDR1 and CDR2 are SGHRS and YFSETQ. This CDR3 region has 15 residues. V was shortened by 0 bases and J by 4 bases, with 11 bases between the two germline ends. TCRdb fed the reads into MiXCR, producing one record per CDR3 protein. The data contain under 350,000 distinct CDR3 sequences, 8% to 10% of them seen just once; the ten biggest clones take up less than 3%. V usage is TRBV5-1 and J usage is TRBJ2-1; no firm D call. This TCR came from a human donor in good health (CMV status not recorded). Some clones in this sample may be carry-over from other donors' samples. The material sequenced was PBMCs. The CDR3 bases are TGCGCCAGCAGCTTGGACCCTGGGGATTACAATGAGCAGTTCTTC. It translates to CASSLDPGDYNEQFF.